This T cell receptor beta chain was recorded in a study of regulatory T cells in long-lasting Graves disease. The CDR3 totals 14 residues. The germline CDR1 and CDR2 sequences are LGHDT and YNNKEL (reference sequence). V was cut by 3 bases and J by 1 base, with 8 bases left in between. HTBI primers from iRepertoire and Arm-PCR of CDR3 regions yielded the TCR beta libraries. TCRdb called the multiplex PCR reads again in MiXCR, with one record for every CDR3 protein. The sample lists hundreds of thousands of distinct CDR3 sequences, roughly 15% seen once, with 22% in the top ten. Regarding time point: newly diagnosed GD, antithyroid drugs for less than 3 months. Construction of the TCR library relied on RNA isolated from PBMCs.

The chain is built from TRBV3-1 and TRBJ2-3, with D perhaps TRBD2 (5 bases). The sequence came from a female donor with Graves disease. Sequencing was performed on peripheral blood mononuclear cells (PBMCs), taken at new diagnosis, from a patient treated with antithyroid drugs. The CDR3 DNA sequence: TGTGCCAGCAGCCACCACGGGGGCACAGATACGCAGTATTTT. Translation: CASSHHGGTDTQYF.